The clone carrying this TCR beta chain appeared many times. The antigen is not known. The CDR3 end falls 3 residues outside the read, so it is completed with the germline J gene. The entry originates in a study of T cell clonality in common variable immunodeficiency. Study observations and caveats: CVID subjects had higher TCRbeta clonality than healthy controls, most marked in about a third. Reportedly, TCR beta sequences from common variable immunodeficiency showed fewer deletions and N-nucleotide insertions. Fewer TCRbeta clones were shared among CVID subjects than controls. CVID patient heterogeneity limited repertoire-clinical complication correlations.

Generated by immunoSEQ multiplex PCR, the TCRdb table keeps only in-frame clones and is missing some. Recorded here are some 33,000 clones, with no singletons, and the ten leading clones hold 3.8%. CDR3 size: 18 residues. Germline CDR1 is LNHDA and CDR2 is SQIVND (reference sequence). V shed 3 bases, J shed 2 bases, and the junction held 12 bases outside the gene matches. Material for sequencing was peripheral blood mononuclear cells. This chain connects TRBV19 to TRBJ2-1; TRBD1 matches at 8 bases. The receptor was isolated from a person aged 18-70 years in good health. The sequenced CDR3 bases are TGTGCCAGTAGTATCCGGACAGGGAGGTGGGGTACCTACAATGAG. This translates into CASSIRTGRWGTYNE. The CDR3 as a whole reads CASSIRTGRWGTYNEQFF.